The rows below give T cell receptor beta chains drawn from one sample of a study of shared clonotypes between healthy human individuals. The assay was immunoSEQ multiplex PCR, and TCRdb's table has in-frame clones only and misses some. The table lists roughly 640,000 clones, about 74% of them singletons. What was sequenced was memory CD4+ T cells sorted from blood. These receptors were obtained from a woman in her 30s in good health. Each CDR3 is given with its conserved first and last residue. Fields, in order: J gene, V gene, D gene, clone size, CDR3 protein, CDR3 DNA. D genes are given only for firm matches. Rows give clone size only sometimes, using once, few, many, or a class for an expanded clone.

TRBJ2-7,TRBV28,.,.,CASSLSLGLNKKRTYEQYF,TGTGCCAGCAGTTTGAGTTTAGGACTAAACAAAAAAAGGACCTACGAGCAGTACTTC
TRBJ2-5,TRBV7-9,.,.,CASIPEGAGETQYF,TGTGCCAGCATCCCGGAGGGGGCTGGAGAGACCCAGTACTTC
TRBJ2-3,TRBV29-1,.,.,CSVQRVELADTQYF,TGCAGCGTTCAAAGGGTAGAATTGGCAGATACGCAGTATTTT
TRBJ2-3,TRBV29-1,.,.,CSAEDTSDTQYF,TGCAGCGCCGAGGACACTTCGGATACGCAGTATTTT
TRBJ1-6,TRBV6-1,.,.,CASSIIRGGSPLHF,TGTGCCAGCAGTATTATCAGGGGTGGATCACCCCTCCACTTT
TRBJ2-1,TRBV5-6,.,.,CASSSGPGEDYNEQFF,TGTGCCAGCAGCTCCGGACCCGGGGAGGATTACAATGAGCAGTTCTTC
TRBJ2-6,TRBV19,.,once,CASSTQANSGANVLTF,TGTGCCAGTAGTACACAGGCAAACTCTGGGGCCAACGTCCTGACTTTC
TRBJ1-3,TRBV6-5,TRBD1,.,CASRSGTAGNTIYF,TGTGCCAGCAGATCCGGGACAGCTGGAAACACCATATATTTT
TRBJ1-5,TRBV5-1,.,.,CASSLGGEVSGPQHF,TGCGCCAGCAGCTTAGGTGGGGAGGTCTCTGGGCCCCAGCATTTT
TRBJ2-1,TRBV9,.,once,CASSVGGGINNEQFF,TGTGCCAGCAGCGTAGGAGGCGGGATCAACAATGAGCAGTTCTTC
TRBJ2-2,TRBV2,.,.,CASRAPKANTGELFF,TGTGCCAGCAGGGCCCCTAAGGCGAACACCGGGGAGCTGTTTTTT
TRBJ2-5,TRBV28,TRBD1,.,CASRGDRGLETQYF,TGTGCCAGCAGGGGGGACAGGGGGCTTGAGACCCAGTACTTC
TRBJ1-1,TRBV7-9,TRBD1,many,CASSLWGGQGGLEAFF,TGTGCCAGCAGCTTATGGGGAGGACAGGGTGGGCTGGAAGCTTTCTTT
TRBJ2-7,TRBV7-2,.,.,CASSLAGTPEQYF,TGTGCCAGCAGCTTAGCGGGGACCCCCGAGCAGTACTTC
TRBJ1-1,TRBV11-2,.,few,CASSFPGNTEAFF,TGTGCCAGCAGCTTCCCGGGAAACACTGAAGCTTTCTTT
TRBJ2-1,TRBV27,.,.,CASSSLGLGANEQFF,TGTGCCAGCAGTTCTTTGGGATTGGGCGCCAATGAGCAGTTCTTC
TRBJ2-2,TRBV6-1,.,.,CASSELGSVGELFF,TGTGCCAGCAGTGAATTGGGGTCGGTCGGGGAGCTGTTTTTT
TRBJ2-1,TRBV6-4,.,.,CASSPDYIQNNEQFF,TGTGCCAGCAGTCCCGACTACATTCAAAACAATGAGCAGTTCTTC
TRBJ1-1,TRBV5-1,.,many,CASSSQEGGTEAFF,TGCGCCAGCAGCTCTCAAGAGGGGGGCACTGAAGCTTTCTTT
TRBJ2-5,TRBV4-1,TRBD2,few,CASSQGGSGVREGLKTQYF,TGCGCCAGCAGCCAAGGAGGGTCAGGCGTGCGGGAGGGCCTAAAGACCCAGTACTTC
TRBJ2-7,TRBV6-4,TRBD1,.,CAIQGQGAHIAYEQYF,TGTGCCATCCAGGGACAGGGGGCGCACATAGCCTACGAGCAGTACTTC
TRBJ2-7,TRBV6-6,TRBD2,.,CASGTSSYEQYF,TGTGCCAGCGGGACTAGTAGTTACGAGCAGTACTTC
TRBJ2-5,TRBV5-1,TRBD1,.,CASSSQGAQETQYF,TGCGCCAGCAGCTCACAGGGGGCTCAAGAGACCCAGTACTTC
TRBJ1-1,TRBV11-2,.,.,CASSYDTEAFF,TGTGCCAGCAGCTACGATACTGAAGCTTTCTTT
TRBJ2-5,TRBV5-1,.,.,CASSPGGFQEETQYF,TGCGCCAGCAGCCCCGGTGGCTTTCAAGAAGAGACCCAGTACTTC
TRBJ1-1,TRBV7-8,.,.,CASSLRGRGTEAFF,TGTGCCAGCAGCTTAAGGGGTAGGGGCACTGAAGCTTTCTTT
TRBJ1-2,TRBV27,.,.,CASSFRENYGYTF,TGTGCCAGCAGTTTTAGGGAGAACTATGGCTACACCTTC
TRBJ2-3,TRBV7-3,TRBD2,.,CASSSLAGDTQYF,TGTGCCAGCAGCTCCTTAGCGGGAGATACGCAGTATTTT
TRBJ2-2,TRBV7-8,TRBD1,.,CASSRGQGASGELFF,TGTGCCAGCAGCCGAGGACAGGGGGCGTCGGGGGAGCTGTTTTTT
TRBJ1-2,TRBV30,.,.,CAWSRQTQELNYGYTF,TGTGCCTGGAGTCGTCAGACCCAGGAACTTAACTATGGCTACACCTTC
TRBJ1-2,TRBV5-4,.,.,CASSLAGGGLDYGYTF,TGTGCCAGCAGCTTGGCAGGTGGGGGGCTCGACTATGGCTACACCTTC
TRBJ2-2,TRBV6-4,.,.,CASSKYRQSRSTGELFF,TGTGCCAGCAGCAAGTATAGACAGTCTAGATCCACCGGGGAGCTGTTTTTT
TRBJ1-4,TRBV2,.,.,CATRTDNEKLFF,TGTGCCACCCGGACAGATAATGAAAAACTGTTTTTT
TRBJ2-3,TRBV7-9,.,few,CASSLLGGGTDTQYF,TGTGCCAGCAGCTTACTGGGTGGAGGCACAGATACGCAGTATTTT
TRBJ1-1,TRBV27,TRBD1,.,CASSLEPGTGGAFF,TGTGCCAGCAGTCTAGAGCCCGGGACAGGGGGAGCTTTCTTT
TRBJ1-1,TRBV30,.,.,CAWSVGLSGTEAFF,TGTGCCTGGAGTGTAGGGCTTTCCGGCACTGAAGCTTTCTTT
TRBJ2-5,TRBV5-4,.,.,CASSSVETQYF,TGTGCCAGCAGCTCCGTAGAGACCCAGTACTTC
TRBJ2-5,TRBV30,.,.,CAWSVRGIQETQYF,TGTGCCTGGAGTGTACGAGGAATTCAAGAGACCCAGTACTTC
TRBJ2-1,TRBV2,.,.,CASRPGLRNNEQFF,TGTGCCAGCAGGCCGGGACTCCGAAACAATGAGCAGTTCTTC
TRBJ1-5,TRBV27,.,.,CASSLGGAFGQPQHF,TGTGCCAGCAGTTTAGGAGGAGCCTTCGGTCAGCCCCAGCATTTT